This entry concerns a single T cell receptor (beta chain). Its antigen remains unidentified. Each donor's status was that of a healthy bone marrow donor. The PCR had 60 Vbeta and 13 Jbeta primers. Sequencing was performed with immunoSEQ multiplex PCR; in TCRdb, only in-frame clones are kept and a portion is missing. The sample records 170,000 or so clones, approximately 88% being singletons. The data belong to a study of cytomegalovirus exposure and HLA in healthy donors. General observations from the study: In a later analysis, at a false discovery rate of 0.05, about 17,000 TCR beta sequences matched HLA alleles. For most TCR beta V segments, an earlier analysis put the productive rate at about 87% or about 30% of the time. Later analysis identified a missense DCLRE1C variant that was linked to TCR beta V- and J-gene trimming.

The V gene's germline CDR1 is MNHEY and CDR2 SVGAGI. The V segment lost 0 bases and the J segment 4 bases; nucleotides outside the gene matches: 7. The CDR3 has 16 amino acids. The genes are TRBV6-5 and TRBJ2-5; 8 nucleotides line up with TRBD1. This receptor was taken from a boy aged 2-9 years in good health and CMV-seronegative. The specimen sequenced was PBMCs. In DNA, the CDR3 is TGTGCCAGCAGTTACTCTTCCAGGGGGCAGGGAGAGACCCAGTACTTC. Translated: CASSYSSRGQGETQYF.